This T cell receptor beta chain originates from a study of blood T cell repertoires in COVID-19. Study-level background: The United States, Italy and Spain supplied acute and convalescent COVID-19 samples. T cells, B-cell-depleted T cells, or PBMCs provided the cDNA or gDNA that served as material.

Per the original methods: Reference gene primer amplification gave nucleated cell count estimates. The table came from immunoSEQ multiplex PCR; TCRdb's copy has only in-frame clones and leaves some out. V, J and clone size derive from that table, while D and trimming were established from the DNA sequence. The repertoire holds about 310,000 clones, with around 90% as singletons. In this sample, this clone turned up a few times. V lost 6 bases to trimming and J lost 1 base; unmatched junction nucleotides: 2. Germline V CDR1 and CDR2: SGHTA, FQGTGA. The CDR3 contains 14 residues. This clonotype was sampled from a man aged 50-59 years with active or convalescent COVID-19. This chain uses TRBV7-3 with TRBJ2-1; TRBD1 aligns across 8 bases. The source material was peripheral blood. CDR3 DNA sequence: TGTGCCAGCAGTAGACAGGGGTCCTACAATGAGCAGTTCTTC. Translated, it gives CASSRQGSYNEQFF.